This T cell receptor (beta chain) was sequenced in a study of cytomegalovirus exposure and HLA in healthy donors. To note about this clone: Its antigen is unknown.

With V trimmed by 4 bases and J by 1 base, 2 bases remained unmatched. Germline loops: CDR1 MNHNS, CDR2 SASEGT. The CDR3 sequence is 15 residues long. PCR primers comprised 60 Vbeta and 13 Jbeta primers. The repertoire was sequenced with immunoSEQ multiplex PCR; TCRdb's copy has only in-frame clones and lacks some. Here the sample table reports 95,000 to 110,000 clones. Points from the study as a whole: Accurate predictions that matched the HLA-A and HLA-B alleles of most subjects were reportedly made from TCR beta sequences. CMV serostatus alone was available as immune exposure information. Differences between HLA loci emerged in a later analysis of TCR association rates, with DRB1 most and HLA-C fewest. Follow-up analysis later connected one missense variant in DCLRE1C with trimming of TCR beta V- and J-genes.

The source is a man in his forties in good health and CMV-seronegative. The gene calls are TRBV6-1 and TRBJ2-3, with 10 positions matching TRBD2. The sequencing sample was made of PBMCs. CDR3: CASSATSGGTDTQYF. CDR3 DNA: TGTGCCAGCAGTGCCACTAGCGGGGGCACAGATACGCAGTATTTT.